Sequencing of this T cell receptor (beta chain) was carried out in a study of blood T cells in healthy people across ages. The authors drew 8.5 to 10 milliliters of peripheral blood from each donor. The authors extracted at least 6 micrograms of total RNA per sample. A second roughly 7 to 11 cycle PCR used barcoded and J-beta primers. Each cDNA molecule was tagged by a template-switch adaptor that had 12 random nucleotides. From the 5' RACE reads, TCRdb called clonotypes with MiXCR, one entry per CDR3 protein. The sample includes just over 800,000 distinct CDR3 sequences, less than 80% of them seen just once. CDR3 size: 13 residues. The V gene lost 1 base and the J gene lost 4 bases, with 6 bases spanning the gap. In germline, CDR1 is SGHTA, CDR2 FQGNSA.

The chain uses TRBV7-2 and TRBJ2-3; no clear D. The sequenced sample consisted of blood. This receptor was identified in a man under 40 in good health. As DNA, the CDR3 is TGTGCCAGCAGCTTAGTCCTGTCAGATACGCAGTATTTT. This gives the protein CASSLVLSDTQYF.